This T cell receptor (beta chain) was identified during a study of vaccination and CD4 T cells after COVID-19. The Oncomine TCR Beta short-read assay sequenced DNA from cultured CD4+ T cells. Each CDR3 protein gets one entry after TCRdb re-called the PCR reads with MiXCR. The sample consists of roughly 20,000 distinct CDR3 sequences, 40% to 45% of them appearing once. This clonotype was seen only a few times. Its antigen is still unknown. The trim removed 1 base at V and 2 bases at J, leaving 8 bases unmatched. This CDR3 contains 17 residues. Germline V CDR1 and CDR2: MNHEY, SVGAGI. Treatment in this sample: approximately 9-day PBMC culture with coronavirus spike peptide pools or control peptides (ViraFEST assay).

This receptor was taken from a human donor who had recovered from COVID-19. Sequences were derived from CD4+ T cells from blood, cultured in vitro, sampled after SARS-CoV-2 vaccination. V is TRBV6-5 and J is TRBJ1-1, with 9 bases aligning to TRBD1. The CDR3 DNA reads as TGTGCCAGCAGTTACTTCCTCGGGACAGGGCGCAACACTGAAGCTTTCTTT. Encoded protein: CASSYFLGTGRNTEAFF.